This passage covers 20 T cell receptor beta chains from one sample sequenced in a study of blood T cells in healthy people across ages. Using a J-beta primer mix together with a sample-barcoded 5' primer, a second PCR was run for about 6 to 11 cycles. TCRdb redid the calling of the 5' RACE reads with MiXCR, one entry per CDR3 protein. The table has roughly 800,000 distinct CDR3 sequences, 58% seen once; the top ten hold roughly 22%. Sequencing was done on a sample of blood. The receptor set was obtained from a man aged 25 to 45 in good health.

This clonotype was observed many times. The CDR3 nucleotides are TGTGCCAGCAGCTTAGGGCGGACAGATACGCAGTATTTT. Amino acids: CASSLGRTDTQYF. The chain has TRBV13 and TRBJ2-3; D is unresolved. Trimming took 0 bases from V and 3 from J, leaving 4 bases between them. CDR1 is PRHDT, CDR2 FYEKMQ, per germline (reference sequence). The CDR3 contains 13 residues.

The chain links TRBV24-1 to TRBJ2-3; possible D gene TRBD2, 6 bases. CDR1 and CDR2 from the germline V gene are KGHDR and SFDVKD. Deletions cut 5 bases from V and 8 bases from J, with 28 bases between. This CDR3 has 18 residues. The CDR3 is CATSGGPSVGLAISTQYF. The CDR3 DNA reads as TGTGCCACCAGTGGTGGGCCCTCAGTTGGGCTAGCGATCTCTACGCAGTATTTT.

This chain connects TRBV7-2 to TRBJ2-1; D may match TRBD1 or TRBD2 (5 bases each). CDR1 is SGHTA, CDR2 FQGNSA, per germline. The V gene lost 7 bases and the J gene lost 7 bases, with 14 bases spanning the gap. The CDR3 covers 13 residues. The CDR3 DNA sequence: TGTGCCAGCACCAGCTGGGGGTTGAATGAGCAGTTCTTC. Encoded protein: CASTSWGLNEQFF.

CDR3 in amino acids: CASSLLYLHAYEQYF. CDR3 bases: TGTGCCAGCAGCTTATTGTACCTCCATGCCTACGAGCAGTACTTC. This chain links TRBV7-2 with TRBJ2-7; D is ambiguous. CDR1 SGHTA and CDR2 FQGNSA come from the germline V gene. The CDR3 extends over 15 amino acids. The germline V and J ends were trimmed by 2 bases and 2 bases, with 13 bases remaining between them.

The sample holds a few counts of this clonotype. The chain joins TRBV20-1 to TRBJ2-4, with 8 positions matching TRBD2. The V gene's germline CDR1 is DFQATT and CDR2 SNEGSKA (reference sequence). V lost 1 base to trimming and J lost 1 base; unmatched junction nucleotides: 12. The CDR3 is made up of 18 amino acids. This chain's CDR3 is CSARVNSGTGWAKNIQYF. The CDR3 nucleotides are TGCAGTGCTAGAGTCAATAGCGGGACTGGTTGGGCCAAAAACATTCAGTACTTC.

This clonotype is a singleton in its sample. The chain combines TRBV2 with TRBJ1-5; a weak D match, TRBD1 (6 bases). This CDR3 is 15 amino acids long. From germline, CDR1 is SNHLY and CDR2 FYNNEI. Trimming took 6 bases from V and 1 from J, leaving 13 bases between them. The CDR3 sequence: CASSVQGRSNQPQHF. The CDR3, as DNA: TGTGCCAGCAGCGTACAGGGAAGGAGCAATCAGCCCCAGCATTTT.

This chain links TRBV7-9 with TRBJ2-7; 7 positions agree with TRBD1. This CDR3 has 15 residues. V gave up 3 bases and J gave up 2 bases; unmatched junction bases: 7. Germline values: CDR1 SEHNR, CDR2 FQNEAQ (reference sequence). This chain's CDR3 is CASSFGQVFAYEQYF. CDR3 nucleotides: TGTGCCAGCAGCTTTGGACAGGTTTTCGCCTACGAGCAGTACTTC.

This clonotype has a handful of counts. The CDR3 is CASSVAGGLQETQYF. CDR3 DNA: TGTGCCAGCAGCGTAGCGGGAGGGCTACAAGAGACCCAGTACTTC. This chain joins TRBV9 and TRBJ2-5; TRBD2 aligns across 8 bases. Germline CDR1 SGDLS, CDR2 YYNGEE. Trimming cost V 0 bases and J 2 bases; bases outside gene matches: 3. This CDR3 is 15 amino acids long.

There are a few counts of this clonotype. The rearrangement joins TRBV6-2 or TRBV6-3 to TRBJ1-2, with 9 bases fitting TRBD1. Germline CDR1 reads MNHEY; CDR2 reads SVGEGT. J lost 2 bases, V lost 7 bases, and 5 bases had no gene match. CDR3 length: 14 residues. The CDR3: CASNDRGTNYGYTF. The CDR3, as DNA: TGTGCCAGCAACGACAGGGGGACAAACTATGGCTACACCTTC.

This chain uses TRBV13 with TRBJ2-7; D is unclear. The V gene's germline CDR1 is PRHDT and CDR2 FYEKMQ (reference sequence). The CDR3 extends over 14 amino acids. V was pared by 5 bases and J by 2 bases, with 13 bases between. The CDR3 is CASSHGSNAYEQYF. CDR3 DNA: TGTGCCAGCAGCCATGGCTCCAATGCCTACGAGCAGTACTTC.

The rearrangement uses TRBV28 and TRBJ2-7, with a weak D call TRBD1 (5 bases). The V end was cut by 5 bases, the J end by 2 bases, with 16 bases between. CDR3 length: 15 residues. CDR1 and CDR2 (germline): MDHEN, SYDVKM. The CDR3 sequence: CASSPSDSIPYEQYF. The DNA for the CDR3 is TGTGCCAGCAGTCCCTCCGACAGCATACCCTACGAGCAGTACTTC.

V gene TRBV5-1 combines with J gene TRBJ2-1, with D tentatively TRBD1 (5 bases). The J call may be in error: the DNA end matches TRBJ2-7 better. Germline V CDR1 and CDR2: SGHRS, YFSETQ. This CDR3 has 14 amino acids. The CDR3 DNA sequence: TGCGCCAGCAGCTCCCCAGGGAACTACAATGAGCAGTACTTC. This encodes CASSSPGNYNEQYF.

CDR3 sequence: CASSRTSGVTDTQYF. The CDR3, as DNA: TGTGCCAGCAGTCGGACTAGCGGGGTCACAGATACGCAGTATTTT. The chain carries TRBV7-9 and TRBJ2-3, with 12 bases aligning to TRBD2. CDR3 length: 15 residues. V shed 6 bases, J shed 2 bases, and the junction held 3 bases outside the gene matches. Looked up from germline, CDR1 is SEHNR and CDR2 is FQNEAQ (reference sequence).

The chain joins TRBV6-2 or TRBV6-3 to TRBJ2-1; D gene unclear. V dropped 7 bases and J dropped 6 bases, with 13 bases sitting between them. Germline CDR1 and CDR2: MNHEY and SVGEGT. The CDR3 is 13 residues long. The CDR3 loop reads CASKHLLTNEQFF. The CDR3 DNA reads TGTGCCAGCAAACACCTCCTAACCAATGAGCAGTTCTTC.

This CDR3 reads CSVATRLVGEQYF. The CDR3 DNA reads as TGCAGCGTTGCAACCCGACTAGTTGGGGAGCAGTACTTC. This chain uses TRBV29-1 with TRBJ2-7; possibly TRBD2 for D (6 bases). The CDR3 is made up of 13 amino acids. Germline V CDR1 and CDR2: SQVTM, ANQGSEA. The ends were cut back, 4 bases at V and 7 bases at J, with 17 bases in the middle.

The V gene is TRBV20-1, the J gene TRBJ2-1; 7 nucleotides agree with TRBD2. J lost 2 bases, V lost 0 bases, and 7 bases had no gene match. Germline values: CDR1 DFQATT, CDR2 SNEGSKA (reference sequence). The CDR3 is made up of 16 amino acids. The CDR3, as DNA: TGCAGTGCTAGAGATTTCCGGCTAGCGGCCTACAATGAGCAGTTCTTC. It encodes CSARDFRLAAYNEQFF.

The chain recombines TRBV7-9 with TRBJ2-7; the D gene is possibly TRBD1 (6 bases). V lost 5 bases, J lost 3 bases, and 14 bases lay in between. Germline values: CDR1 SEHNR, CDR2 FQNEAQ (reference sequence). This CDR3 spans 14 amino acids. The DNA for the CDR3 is TGTGCCAGCAGCCTCCGGGACATTGGCTACGAGCAGTACTTC. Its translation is CASSLRDIGYEQYF.

Here the CDR3 DNA reads TGTGCCAGCAGCTTAGACCAACGAAACAATGAGCAGTTCTTC. It codes for CASSLDQRNNEQFF. This chain joins TRBV7-2 and TRBJ2-1; D gene ambiguous. CDR3 length equals 14 residues. Germline V gene lookup returns CDR1 SGHTA and CDR2 FQGNSA. V lost 1 base to trimming and J lost 5 bases, with 9 bases between them.

The chain's CDR3 is CASSTKTISCLGQETQYF. CDR3 coding DNA: TGTGCCAGTAGTACGAAGACAATATCTTGTCTTGGTCAAGAGACCCAGTACTTC. The gene calls are TRBV19 and TRBJ2-5; D unclear. The CDR3 is 18 amino acids. The V gene's germline CDR1 is LNHDA and CDR2 SQIVND (reference sequence). V gave up 4 bases and J gave up 2 bases, with 23 bases separating them.

CDR3: CSAEGQGKNIQYF. As DNA, the CDR3 is TGCAGTGCTGAAGGACAGGGGAAAAACATTCAGTACTTC. This sequence joins TRBV20-1 and TRBJ2-4; 9 nucleotides agree with TRBD1. Germline CDR1 is DFQATT and CDR2 is SNEGSKA (reference sequence). The CDR3 loop spans 13 amino acids. V trimming: 5 bases; J trimming: 4 bases; junction bases outside the gene matches: 3.